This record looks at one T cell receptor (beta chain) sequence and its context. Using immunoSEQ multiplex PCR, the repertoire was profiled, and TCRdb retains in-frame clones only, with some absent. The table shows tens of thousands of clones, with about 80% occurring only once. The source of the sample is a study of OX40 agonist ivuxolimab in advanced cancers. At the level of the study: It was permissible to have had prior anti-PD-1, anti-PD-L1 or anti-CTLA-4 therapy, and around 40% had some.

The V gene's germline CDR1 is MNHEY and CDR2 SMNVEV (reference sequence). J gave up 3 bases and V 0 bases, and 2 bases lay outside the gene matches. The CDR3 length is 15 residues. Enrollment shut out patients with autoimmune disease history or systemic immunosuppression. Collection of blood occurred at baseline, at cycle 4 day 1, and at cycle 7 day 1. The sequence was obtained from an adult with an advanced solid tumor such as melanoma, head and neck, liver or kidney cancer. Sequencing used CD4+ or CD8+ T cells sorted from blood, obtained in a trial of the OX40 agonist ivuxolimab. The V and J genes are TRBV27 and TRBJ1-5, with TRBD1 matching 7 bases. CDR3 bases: TGTGCCAGCAGTTTATCGACAGGGAACAATCAGCCCCAGCATTTT. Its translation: CASSLSTGNNQPQHF.